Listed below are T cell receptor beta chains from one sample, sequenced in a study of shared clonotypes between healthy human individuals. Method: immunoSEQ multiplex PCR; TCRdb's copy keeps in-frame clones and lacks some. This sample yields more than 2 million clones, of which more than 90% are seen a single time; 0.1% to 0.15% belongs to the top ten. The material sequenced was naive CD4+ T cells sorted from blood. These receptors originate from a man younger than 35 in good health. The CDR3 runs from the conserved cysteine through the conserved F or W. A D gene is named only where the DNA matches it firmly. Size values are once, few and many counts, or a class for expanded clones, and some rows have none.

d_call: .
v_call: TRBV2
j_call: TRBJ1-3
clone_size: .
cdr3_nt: TGTGCCAGCAGCTTAAATGGAAACACCATATATTTT
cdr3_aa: CASSLNGNTIYF

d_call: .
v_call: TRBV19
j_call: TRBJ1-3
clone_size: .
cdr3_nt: TGTGCCAGTACTTGGGTCTCTGGAAACACCATATATTTT
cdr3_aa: CASTWVSGNTIYF

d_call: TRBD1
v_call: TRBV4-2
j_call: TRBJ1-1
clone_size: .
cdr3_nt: TGTGCCAGCAGCCGTGGACAGGGGGGCTTTGGTGACACTGAAGCTTTCTTT
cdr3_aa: CASSRGQGGFGDTEAFF

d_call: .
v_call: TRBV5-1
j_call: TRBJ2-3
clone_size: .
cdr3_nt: TGCGCCAGCAGCTTAGGAGAAAGCACAGATACGCAGTATTTT
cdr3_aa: CASSLGESTDTQYF

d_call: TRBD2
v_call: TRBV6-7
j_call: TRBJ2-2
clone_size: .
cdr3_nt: TGTGCCAGCAGTCGTAGCGGGAGAAGAGGCGGGGAGCTGTTTTTT
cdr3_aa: CASSRSGRRGGELFF

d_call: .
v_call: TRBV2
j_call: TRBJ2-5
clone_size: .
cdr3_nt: TGTGCCAGCAGTGAAGATGGGTCTGATCAAGAGACCCAGTACTTC
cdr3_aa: CASSEDGSDQETQYF

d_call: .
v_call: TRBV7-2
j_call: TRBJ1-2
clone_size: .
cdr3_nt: TGTGCCAGCAGCCCTTCCGGGGGCTATGGCTACACCTTC
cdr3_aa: CASSPSGGYGYTF

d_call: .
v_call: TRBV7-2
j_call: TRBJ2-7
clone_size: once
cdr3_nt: TGTGCCAGCAGCTTAGGTAGCACCTACGAGCAGTACTTC
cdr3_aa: CASSLGSTYEQYF

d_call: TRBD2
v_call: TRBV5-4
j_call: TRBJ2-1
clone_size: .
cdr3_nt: TGTGCCAGCAGCTTGTTATTGTTAGCGGGAACATTTGATGAGCAGTTCTTC
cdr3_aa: CASSLLLLAGTFDEQFF

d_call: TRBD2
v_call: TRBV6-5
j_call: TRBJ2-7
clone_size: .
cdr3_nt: TGTGCCAGCAGACGACTAGCGGGGGAACTAGACGAGCAGTACTTC
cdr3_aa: CASRRLAGELDEQYF

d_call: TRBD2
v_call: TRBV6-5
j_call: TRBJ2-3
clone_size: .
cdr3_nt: TGTGCCAGCAGACCGCCTAGCGGCCGCAGGCAGTATTTT
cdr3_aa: CASRPPSGRRQYF

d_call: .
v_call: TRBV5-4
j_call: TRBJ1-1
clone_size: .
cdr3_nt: TGTGCCAGCAGTGTAGGCGGGATTGACACTGAAGCTTTCTTT
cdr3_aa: CASSVGGIDTEAFF

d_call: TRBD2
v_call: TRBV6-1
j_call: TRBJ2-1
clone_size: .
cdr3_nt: TGTGCCAGCAGTGAATTAGGACTAGCGGTGAACAATGAGCAGTTCTTC
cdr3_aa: CASSELGLAVNNEQFF

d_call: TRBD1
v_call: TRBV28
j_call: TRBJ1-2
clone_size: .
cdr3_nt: TGTGCCAGCAGTTTCCCGGGACAGGGACTCGGCGGCTACACCTTC
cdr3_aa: CASSFPGQGLGGYTF

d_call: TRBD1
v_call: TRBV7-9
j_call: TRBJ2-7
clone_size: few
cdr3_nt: TGTGCCAGCAGCTCTGGGACAGGGAACGAGCAGTACTTC
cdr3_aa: CASSSGTGNEQYF

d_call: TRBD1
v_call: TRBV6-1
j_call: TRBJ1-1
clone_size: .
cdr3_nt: TGTGCCAGCAGTCAAAAGGGGGCAATGGACACTGAAGCTTTCTTT
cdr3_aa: CASSQKGAMDTEAFF

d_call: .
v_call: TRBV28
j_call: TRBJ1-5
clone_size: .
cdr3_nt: TGTGCCAGCAGTTTGTCTCCCGTGCGCGACTTAAATAGCAATCAGCCCCAGCATTTT
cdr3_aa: CASSLSPVRDLNSNQPQHF

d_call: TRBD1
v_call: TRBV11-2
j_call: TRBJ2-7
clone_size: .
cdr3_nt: TGTGCCAGCAGCTGGAGGACAGGGATGGGGAGCTCCTACGAGCAGTACTTC
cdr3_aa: CASSWRTGMGSSYEQYF

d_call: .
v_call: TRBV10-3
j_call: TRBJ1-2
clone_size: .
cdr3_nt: TGTGCCATCAGTGAGGGGGCCCCTAACTATGGCTACACCTTC
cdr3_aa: CAISEGAPNYGYTF

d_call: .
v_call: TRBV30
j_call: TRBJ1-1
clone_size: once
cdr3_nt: TGTGCCTGGAGTGTACGTCCGGGGGCAGGGACTGAAGCTTTCTTT
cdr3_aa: CAWSVRPGAGTEAFF

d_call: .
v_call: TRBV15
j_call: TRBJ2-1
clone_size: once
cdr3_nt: TGTGCCACCAGCACCTTACGAGGGAGCCACAATGAGCAGTTCTTC
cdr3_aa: CATSTLRGSHNEQFF

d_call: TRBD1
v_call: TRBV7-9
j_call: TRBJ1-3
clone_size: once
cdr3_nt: TGTGCCAGCAGTGGGACAGTTACTGGAAACACCATATATTTT
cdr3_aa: CASSGTVTGNTIYF

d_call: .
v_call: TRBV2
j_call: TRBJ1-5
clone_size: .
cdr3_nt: TGTGCCAGCAGTATGACAGAGGATAGCAATCAGCCCCAGCATTTT
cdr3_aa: CASSMTEDSNQPQHF

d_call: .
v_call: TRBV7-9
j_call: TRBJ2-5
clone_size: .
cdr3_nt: TGTGCCAGCAGCCCCTCGGCCCAGGAGGCCTCGACCCAGTACTTC
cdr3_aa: CASSPSAQEASTQYF

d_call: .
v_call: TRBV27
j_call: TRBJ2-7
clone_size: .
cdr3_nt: TGTGCCAGCATCCCGGGCCCGAGACGCGAGCAGTACTTC
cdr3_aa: CASIPGPRREQYF

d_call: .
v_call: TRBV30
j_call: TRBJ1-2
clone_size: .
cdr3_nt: TGTGCCTGGTGGGGTAACTATGGCTACACCTTC
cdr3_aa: CAWWGNYGYTF

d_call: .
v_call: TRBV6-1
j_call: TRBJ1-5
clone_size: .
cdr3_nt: TGTGCCAGTGAGGATAGGGGTAATCAGCCCCAGCATTTT
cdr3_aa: CASEDRGNQPQHF

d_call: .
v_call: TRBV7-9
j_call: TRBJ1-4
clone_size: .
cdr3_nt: TGTGCCAGCAGCTTAGTGGGTAGAAAAGGGCCCGAAAAACTGTTTTTT
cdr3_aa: CASSLVGRKGPEKLFF

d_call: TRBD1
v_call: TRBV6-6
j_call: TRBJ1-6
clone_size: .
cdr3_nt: TGTGCCAGCAGTCCCGTGACAGGGAGTTCACCCCTCCACTTT
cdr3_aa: CASSPVTGSSPLHF

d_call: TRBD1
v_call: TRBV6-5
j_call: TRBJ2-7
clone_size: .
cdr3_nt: TGTGCCAGCAGGGCCCCGGGACAGGGGTACGAGCAGTACTTC
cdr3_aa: CASRAPGQGYEQYF

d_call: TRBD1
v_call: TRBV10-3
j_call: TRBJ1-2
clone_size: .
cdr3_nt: TGTGCCATCAGTGAAATTACAGGACAGGGGGCCCACTATGGCTACACCTTC
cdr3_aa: CAISEITGQGAHYGYTF

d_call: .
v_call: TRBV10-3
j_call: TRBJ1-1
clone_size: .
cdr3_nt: TGTGCCATCACGCAGGGGAACCAGAACACTGAAGCTTTCTTT
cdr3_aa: CAITQGNQNTEAFF

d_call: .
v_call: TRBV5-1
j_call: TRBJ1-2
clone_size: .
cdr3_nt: TGCGCCAGCAGCCCCACGACAGGAGCTAACTATGGCTACACCTTC
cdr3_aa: CASSPTTGANYGYTF

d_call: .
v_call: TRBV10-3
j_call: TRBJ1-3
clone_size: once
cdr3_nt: TGTGCCATCAGCCAGGACAGCCAAGGCTCTGGAAACACCATATATTTT
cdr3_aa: CAISQDSQGSGNTIYF

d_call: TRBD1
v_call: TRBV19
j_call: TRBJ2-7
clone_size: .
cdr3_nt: TGTGCCAGTTCTCGGGACAGGGGCGACGAGCAGTACTTC
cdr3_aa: CASSRDRGDEQYF

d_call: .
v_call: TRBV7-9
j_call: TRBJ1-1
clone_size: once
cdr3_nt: TGTGCCAGCAGCTTATGGGTGGAAGCTTTCTTT
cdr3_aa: CASSLWVEAFF

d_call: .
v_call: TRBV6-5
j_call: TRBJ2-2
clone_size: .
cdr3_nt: TGTGCCAGCAGTTACTCCGCGGGGGCGTTAATCGGGGAGCTGTTTTTT
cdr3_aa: CASSYSAGALIGELFF

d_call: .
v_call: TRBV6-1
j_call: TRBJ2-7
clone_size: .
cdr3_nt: TGTGCCACCACGGACCAACCGAATGCCTACGAGCAGTACTTC
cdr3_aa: CATTDQPNAYEQYF

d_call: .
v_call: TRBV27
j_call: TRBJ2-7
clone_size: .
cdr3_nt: TGTGCCAGCAGTTCGGCAGGGGAATACGAGCAGTACTTC
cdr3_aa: CASSSAGEYEQYF

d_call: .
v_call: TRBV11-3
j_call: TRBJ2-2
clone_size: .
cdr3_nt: TGTGCCAGCAGCTCACAGGGAGCGAACACCGGGGAGCTGTTTTTT
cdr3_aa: CASSSQGANTGELFF

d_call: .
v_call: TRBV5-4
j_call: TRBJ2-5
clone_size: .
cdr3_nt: TGTGCCAGCAGCTTGGAAGCGGACCCTGGGGGGACCCAGTACTTC
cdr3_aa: CASSLEADPGGTQYF

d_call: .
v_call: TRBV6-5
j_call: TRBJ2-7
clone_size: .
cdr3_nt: TGTGCCAGCAGTTACTCGACCAGCGTCGGTTCCGAGCAGTACTTC
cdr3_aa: CASSYSTSVGSEQYF

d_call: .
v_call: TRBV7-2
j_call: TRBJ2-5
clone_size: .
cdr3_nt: TGTGCCAGCAGCTTAATGGCAGGGCAACAAGAGACCCAGTACTTC
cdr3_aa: CASSLMAGQQETQYF

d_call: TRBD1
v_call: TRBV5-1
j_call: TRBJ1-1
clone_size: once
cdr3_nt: TGCGCCAGCAGCCCCGGACAGGGGCGGGGGAACACTGAAGCTTTCTTT
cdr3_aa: CASSPGQGRGNTEAFF

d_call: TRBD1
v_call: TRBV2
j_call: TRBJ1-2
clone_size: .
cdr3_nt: TGTGCCAGCAGTCAGGGGGCCTATGGCTACACCTTC
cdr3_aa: CASSQGAYGYTF

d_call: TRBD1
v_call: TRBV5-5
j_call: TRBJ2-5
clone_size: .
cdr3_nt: TGTGCCAGCAGTTATTGGACAGGGGGCCGGGAGACCCAGTACTTC
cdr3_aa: CASSYWTGGRETQYF

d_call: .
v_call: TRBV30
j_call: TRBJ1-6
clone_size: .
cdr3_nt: TGTGCCTGGAACAGGATCAATTCACCCCTCCACTTT
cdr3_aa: CAWNRINSPLHF

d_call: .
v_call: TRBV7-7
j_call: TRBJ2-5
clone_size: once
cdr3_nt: TGTGCTAGCACCCCGGGTAAGGGGCCTCCGGGGCAAGAGACCCAGTACTTC
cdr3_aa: CASTPGKGPPGQETQYF

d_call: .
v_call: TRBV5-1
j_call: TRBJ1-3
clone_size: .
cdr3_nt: TGCGCCAGCAGCTTCGAGGGGGGCCTCTCTGGAAACACCATATATTTT
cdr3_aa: CASSFEGGLSGNTIYF

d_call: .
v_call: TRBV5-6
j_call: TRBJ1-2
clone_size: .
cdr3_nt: TGTGCCAGCAGCTTGATCAGGACCCCTAGCTATGGCTACACCTTC
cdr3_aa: CASSLIRTPSYGYTF

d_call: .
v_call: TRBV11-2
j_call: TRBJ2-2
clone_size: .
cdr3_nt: TGTGCCAGCAGCTTTAGGGGCGGCGGGGAGCTGTTTTTT
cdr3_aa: CASSFRGGGELFF

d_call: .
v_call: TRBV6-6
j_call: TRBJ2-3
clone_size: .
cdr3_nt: TGTGCCAGCAGTTACGGAGGGGCAACAGATACGCAGTATTTT
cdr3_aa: CASSYGGATDTQYF

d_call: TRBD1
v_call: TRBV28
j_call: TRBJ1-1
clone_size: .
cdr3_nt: TGTGCCAGCGGATCGACAGGGGCCGCCGTCATGAACACTGAAGCTTTCTTT
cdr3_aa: CASGSTGAAVMNTEAFF

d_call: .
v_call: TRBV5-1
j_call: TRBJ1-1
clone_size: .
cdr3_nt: TGCGCCAGCAGCTTTTCCGACAGCGCTGAAGCTTTCTTT
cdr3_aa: CASSFSDSAEAFF